The T cell receptor beta chain described here comes from a study of T cells in Graves' hyperthyroidism and ophthalmopathy. RNA transcripts served as the template for amplifying TCR beta CDR3 regions. First-round RT-PCR targeting the TCR CDR3 was performed with the HTBI primer set. TCRdb processed the multiplex PCR reads anew with MiXCR; each CDR3 protein has one entry. The profile shows a few hundred thousand distinct CDR3 sequences, roughly 15% of them singletons. V dropped 0 bases and J dropped 0 bases, with 6 bases sitting between them. The CDR3 has 15 residues. CDR1 and CDR2 from the germline V gene are MNHNS and SASEGT.

The origin of this receptor is a woman between 50 and 59 years old with Graves' hyperthyroidism that later progressed to Graves' ophthalmopathy. The rearrangement links TRBV6-1 to TRBJ1-5, with D tentatively TRBD1 (6 bases). Sequenced sample: blood. CDR3 protein: CASSEAGASNQPQHF. The CDR3 nucleotides are TGTGCCAGCAGTGAAGCGGGGGCTAGCAATCAGCCCCAGCATTTT.